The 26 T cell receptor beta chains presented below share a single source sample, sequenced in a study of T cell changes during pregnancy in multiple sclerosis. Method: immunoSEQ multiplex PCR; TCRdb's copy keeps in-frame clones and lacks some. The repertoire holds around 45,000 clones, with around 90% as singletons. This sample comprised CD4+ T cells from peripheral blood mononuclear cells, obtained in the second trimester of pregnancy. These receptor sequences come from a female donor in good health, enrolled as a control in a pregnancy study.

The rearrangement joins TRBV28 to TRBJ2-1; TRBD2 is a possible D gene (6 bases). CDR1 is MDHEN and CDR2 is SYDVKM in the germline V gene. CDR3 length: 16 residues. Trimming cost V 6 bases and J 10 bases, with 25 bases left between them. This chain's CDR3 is CASSIVKGTSWGEQFF. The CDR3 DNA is TGTGCCAGCAGCATAGTTAAGGGTACTAGCTGGGGCGAGCAGTTCTTC. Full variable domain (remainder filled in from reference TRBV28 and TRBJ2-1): DVKVTQSSRYLVKRTGEKVFLECVQDMDHENMFWYRQDPGLGLRLIYFSYDVKMKEKGDIPEGYSVSREKKERFSLILESASTNQTSMYLCASSIVKGTSWGEQFFGPGTRLTVL.

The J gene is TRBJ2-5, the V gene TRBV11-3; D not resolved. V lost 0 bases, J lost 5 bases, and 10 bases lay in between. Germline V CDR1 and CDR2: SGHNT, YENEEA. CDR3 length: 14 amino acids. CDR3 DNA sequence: TGTGCCAGCAGCTTAGATCCGTTTCTTGAGACCCAGTACTTC. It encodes CASSLDPFLETQYF.

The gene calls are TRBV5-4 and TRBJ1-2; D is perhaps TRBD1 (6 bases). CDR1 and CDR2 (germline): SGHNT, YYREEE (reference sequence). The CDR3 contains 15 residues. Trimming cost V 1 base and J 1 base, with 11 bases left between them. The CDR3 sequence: CASSLKTGSNYGYTF. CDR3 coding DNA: TGTGCCAGCAGCTTGAAAACAGGGAGTAACTATGGCTACACCTTC.

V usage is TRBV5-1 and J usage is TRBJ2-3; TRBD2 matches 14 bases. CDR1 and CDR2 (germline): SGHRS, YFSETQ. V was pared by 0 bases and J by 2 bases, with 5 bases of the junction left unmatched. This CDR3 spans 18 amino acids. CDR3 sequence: CASSLETSGGVDTDTQYF. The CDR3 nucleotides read TGCGCCAGCAGCTTGGAGACTAGCGGGGGGGTGGACACAGATACGCAGTATTTT.

This CDR3 reads CATSRDGGATDTQYF. DNA of the CDR3: TGTGCCACCAGCAGAGATGGGGGGGCCACAGATACGCAGTATTTT. The rearrangement joins TRBV15 to TRBJ2-3; D is perhaps TRBD2 (7 bases). The V gene's germline CDR1 is LNHNV and CDR2 YYDKDF (reference sequence). V dropped 0 bases and J dropped 2 bases, with 9 bases sitting between them. CDR3 length: 15 residues.

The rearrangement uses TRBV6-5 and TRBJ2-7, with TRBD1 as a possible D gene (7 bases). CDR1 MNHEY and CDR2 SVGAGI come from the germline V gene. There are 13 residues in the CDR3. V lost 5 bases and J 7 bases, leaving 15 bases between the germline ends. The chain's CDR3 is CASSTPQGREQYF. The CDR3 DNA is TGTGCCAGCAGTACCCCACAGGGGAGGGAGCAGTACTTC.

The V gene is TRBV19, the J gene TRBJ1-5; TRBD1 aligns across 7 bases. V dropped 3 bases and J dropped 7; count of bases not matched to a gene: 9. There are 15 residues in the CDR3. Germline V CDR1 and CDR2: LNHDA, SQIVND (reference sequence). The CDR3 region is CASSIDRVVGQPQHF. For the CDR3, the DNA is TGTGCCAGTAGTATCGACAGGGTAGTGGGGCAGCCCCAGCATTTT.

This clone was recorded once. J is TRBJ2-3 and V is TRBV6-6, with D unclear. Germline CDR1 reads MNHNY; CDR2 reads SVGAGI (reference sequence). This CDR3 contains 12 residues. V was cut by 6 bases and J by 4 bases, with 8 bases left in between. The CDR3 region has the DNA TGTGCCAGCAGCCCCCTTTCAGATACGCAGTATTTT. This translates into CASSPLSDTQYF.

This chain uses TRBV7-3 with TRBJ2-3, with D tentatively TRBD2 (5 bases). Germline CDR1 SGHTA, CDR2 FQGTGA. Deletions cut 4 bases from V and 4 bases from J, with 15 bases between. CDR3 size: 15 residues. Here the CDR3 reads CASSSSGGRSDTQYF. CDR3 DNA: TGTGCCAGCAGCTCCTCCGGAGGTCGGTCAGATACGCAGTATTTT.

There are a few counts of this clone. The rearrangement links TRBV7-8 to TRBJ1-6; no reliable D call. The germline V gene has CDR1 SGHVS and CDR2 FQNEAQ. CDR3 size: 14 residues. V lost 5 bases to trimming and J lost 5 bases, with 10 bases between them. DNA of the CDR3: TGTGCCAGCAGCCGTCAGGCCGATAATTCACCCCTCCACTTT. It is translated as CASSRQADNSPLHF.

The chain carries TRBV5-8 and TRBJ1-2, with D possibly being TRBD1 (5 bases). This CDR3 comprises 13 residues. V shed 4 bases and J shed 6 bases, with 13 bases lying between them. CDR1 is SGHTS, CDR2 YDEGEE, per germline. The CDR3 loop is CASSQLGVHGYTF. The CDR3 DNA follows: TGTGCCAGCAGCCAATTAGGGGTTCATGGCTACACCTTC.

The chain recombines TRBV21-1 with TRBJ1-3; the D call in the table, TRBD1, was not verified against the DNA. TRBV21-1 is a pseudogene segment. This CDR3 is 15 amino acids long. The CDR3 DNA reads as TGTGCCACCCGCCCCACAGGTTCCTCTGGAAACACCATATATTTT. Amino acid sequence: CATRPTGSSGNTIYF.

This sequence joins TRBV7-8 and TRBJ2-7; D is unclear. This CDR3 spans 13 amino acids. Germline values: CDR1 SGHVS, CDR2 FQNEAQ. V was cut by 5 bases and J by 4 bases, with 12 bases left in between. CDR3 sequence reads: CASSPALEYEQYF. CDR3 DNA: TGTGCCAGCAGCCCCGCATTGGAGTACGAGCAGTACTTC.

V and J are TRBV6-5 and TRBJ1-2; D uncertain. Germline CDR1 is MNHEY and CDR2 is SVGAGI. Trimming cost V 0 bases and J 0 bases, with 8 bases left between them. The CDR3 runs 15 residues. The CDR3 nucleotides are TGTGCCAGCAGTTACTCTTTCACGGCTAACTATGGCTACACCTTC. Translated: CASSYSFTANYGYTF.

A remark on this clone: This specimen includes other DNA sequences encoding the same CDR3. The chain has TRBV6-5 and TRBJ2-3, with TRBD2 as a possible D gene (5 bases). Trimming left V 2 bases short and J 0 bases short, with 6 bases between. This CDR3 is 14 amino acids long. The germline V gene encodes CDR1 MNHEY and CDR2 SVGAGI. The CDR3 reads CASSYGGSTDTQYF. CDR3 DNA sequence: TGTGCCAGCAGTTACGGAGGCAGCACAGATACGCAGTATTTT.

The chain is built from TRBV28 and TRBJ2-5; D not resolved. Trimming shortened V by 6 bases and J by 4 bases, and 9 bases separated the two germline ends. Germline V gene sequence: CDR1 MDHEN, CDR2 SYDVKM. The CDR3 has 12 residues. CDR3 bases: TGTGCCAGCAGCCCGAACAGAGAGACCCAGTACTTC. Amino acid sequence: CASSPNRETQYF. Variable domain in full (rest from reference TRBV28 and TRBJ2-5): DVKVTQSSRYLVKRTGEKVFLECVQDMDHENMFWYRQDPGLGLRLIYFSYDVKMKEKGDIPEGYSVSREKKERFSLILESASTNQTSMYLCASSPNRETQYFGPGTRLLVL.

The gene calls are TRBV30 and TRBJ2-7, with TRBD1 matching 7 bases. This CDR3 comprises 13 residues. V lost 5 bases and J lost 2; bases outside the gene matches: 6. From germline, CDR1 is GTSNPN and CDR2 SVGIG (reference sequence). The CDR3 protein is CAWSGTVPYEQYF. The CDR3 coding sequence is TGTGCCTGGTCCGGGACAGTGCCCTACGAGCAGTACTTC.

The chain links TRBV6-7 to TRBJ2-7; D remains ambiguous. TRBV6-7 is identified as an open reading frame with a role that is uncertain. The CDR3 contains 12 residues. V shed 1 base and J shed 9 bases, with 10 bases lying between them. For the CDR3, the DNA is TGTGCCAGCAGTTACTTCCTGCGCTGGCAGTACTTC. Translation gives CASSYFLRWQYF.

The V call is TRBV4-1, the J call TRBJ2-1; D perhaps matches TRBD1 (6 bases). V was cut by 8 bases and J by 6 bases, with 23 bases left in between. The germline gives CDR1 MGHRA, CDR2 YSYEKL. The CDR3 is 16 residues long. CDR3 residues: CASARTGTQAGNEQFF. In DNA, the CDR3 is TGCGCCAGCGCCAGAACCGGGACACAGGCGGGCAATGAGCAGTTCTTC.

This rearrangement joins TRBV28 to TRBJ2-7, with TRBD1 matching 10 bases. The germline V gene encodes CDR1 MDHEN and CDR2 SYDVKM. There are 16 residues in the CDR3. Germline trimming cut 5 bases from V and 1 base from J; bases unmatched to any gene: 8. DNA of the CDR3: TGTGCCAGCAGTGTTCTCCCGGGACAGGGGTCCTACGAGCAGTACTTC. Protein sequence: CASSVLPGQGSYEQYF.

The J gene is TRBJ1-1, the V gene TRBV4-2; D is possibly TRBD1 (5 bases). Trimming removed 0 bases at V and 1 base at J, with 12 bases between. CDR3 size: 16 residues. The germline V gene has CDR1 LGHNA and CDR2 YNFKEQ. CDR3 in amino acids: CASSQDLGAANTEAFF. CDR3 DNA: TGTGCCAGCAGCCAAGATCTTGGGGCCGCGAACACTGAAGCTTTCTTT.

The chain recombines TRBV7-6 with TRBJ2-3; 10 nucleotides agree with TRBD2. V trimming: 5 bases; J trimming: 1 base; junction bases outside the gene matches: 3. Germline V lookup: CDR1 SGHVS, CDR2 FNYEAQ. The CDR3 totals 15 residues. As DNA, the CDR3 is TGTGCCAGCAGCGATGGACTAGCGGGCACAGATACGCAGTATTTT. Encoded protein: CASSDGLAGTDTQYF.

CDR3 DNA sequence: TGTGCTAGTGCTAGCGGGATCCGCTCCTACAATGAGCAGTTCTTC. This translates into CASASGIRSYNEQFF. This chain uses TRBV12-5 with TRBJ2-1, with TRBD2 matching 9 bases. The length of the CDR3 is 15 residues. From germline, CDR1 is LGHNT and CDR2 FRNRAP. Losses at the gene ends were 7 bases for V and 0 bases for J; bases not matched to a gene: 4.

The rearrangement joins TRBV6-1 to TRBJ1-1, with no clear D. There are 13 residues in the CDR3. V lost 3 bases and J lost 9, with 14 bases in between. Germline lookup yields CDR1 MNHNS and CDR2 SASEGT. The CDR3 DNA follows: TGTGCCAGCAGTGAGGAGGGCAGCCCAAAAGCTTTCTTT. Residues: CASSEEGSPKAFF.

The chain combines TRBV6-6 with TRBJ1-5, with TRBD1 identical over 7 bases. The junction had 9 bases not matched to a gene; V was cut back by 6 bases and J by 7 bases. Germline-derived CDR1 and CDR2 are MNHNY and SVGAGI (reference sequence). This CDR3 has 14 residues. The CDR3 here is CASRIGGVEQPQHF. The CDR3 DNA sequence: TGTGCCAGCAGGATAGGGGGCGTCGAACAGCCCCAGCATTTT.

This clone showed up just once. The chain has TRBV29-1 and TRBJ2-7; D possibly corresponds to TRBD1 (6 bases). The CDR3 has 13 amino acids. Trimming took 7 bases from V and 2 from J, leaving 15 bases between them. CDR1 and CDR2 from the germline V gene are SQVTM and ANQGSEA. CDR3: CSARDTPTYEQYF. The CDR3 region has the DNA TGCAGCGCCCGGGACACCCCAACCTACGAGCAGTACTTC.